Shown below are 13 T cell receptor beta chains from a single sample sequenced in a study of CD8 T cells in Susac syndrome. Reverse transcription of about 0.5 to 1 ug RNA was carried out with random hexamers. From the immunoSEQ multiplex PCR reads, TCRdb called clonotypes with MiXCR, one entry per CDR3 protein. Of some 65,000 distinct CDR3 sequences in the sample, roughly 94% are singletons; the top ten hold 0.45% to 0.65%. Sequencing was performed on CD8+ T cells from PBMCs. The source of these receptors is a human donor with multiple sclerosis.

CDR3 region: CASSLVYGGPIPYNEQFF. The CDR3 bases are TGCGCCAGCAGCTTGGTCTACGGGGGTCCCATCCCCTACAATGAGCAGTTCTTC. The rearrangement joins TRBV5-1 to TRBJ2-1; TRBD2 might be the D (6 bases). CDR3 size: 18 residues. V was pared by 0 bases and J by 2 bases, with 18 bases between. Germline V CDR1 and CDR2: SGHRS, YFSETQ. The variable domain in full, with the rest retrieved from reference TRBV5-1 and TRBJ2-1, is KAGVTQTPRYLIKTRGQQVTLSCSPISGHRSVSWYQQTPGQGLQFLFEYFSETQRNKGNFPGRFSGRQFSNSRSEMNVSTLELGDSALYLCASSLVYGGPIPYNEQFFGPGTRLTVL.

The CDR3 nucleotides read TGTGCCAGCAGATCTACAGGAGGGGAGACCCAGTACTTC. This encodes CASRSTGGETQYF. The chain combines TRBV7-2 with TRBJ2-5, with D perhaps TRBD2 (6 bases). CDR1 is SGHTA, CDR2 FQGNSA, per germline. The V end lost 6 bases, the J end lost 5 bases, and 13 bases lay between the germline ends. The CDR3 is 13 amino acids.

This rearrangement joins TRBV27 to TRBJ1-1; maybe TRBD1 (5 bases). The V end lost 9 bases, the J end lost 5 bases, and 25 bases lay between the germline ends. Germline loops: CDR1 MNHEY, CDR2 SMNVEV (reference sequence). CDR3 length: 16 amino acids. CDR3 nucleotides: TGTGCCAGGGGGGACGAACCGGGACGGCGGGAGACTGAAGCTTTCTTT. This sequence encodes CARGDEPGRRETEAFF.

This chain uses TRBV15 with TRBJ2-5, with unresolved D. The CDR3 has 13 residues. Germline CDR1 reads LNHNV; CDR2 reads YYDKDF (reference sequence). V lost 3 bases, J lost 2 bases, and 7 bases lay in between. CDR3 in amino acids: CATSSRQQETQYF. In nucleotides, the CDR3 is TGTGCCACCAGCAGCCGGCAGCAAGAGACCCAGTACTTC. Together with reference TRBV15 and TRBJ2-5, the CDR3 gives the full variable domain: DAMVIQNPRYQVTQFGKPVTLSCSQTLNHNVMYWYQQKSSQAPKLLFHYYDKDFNNEADTPDNFQSRRPNTSFCFLDIRSPGLGDTAMYLCATSSRQQETQYFGPGTRLLVL.

The chain has TRBV28 and TRBJ2-1, with 8 bases that match TRBD1. V lost 5 bases to trimming and J lost 4 bases; unmatched junction nucleotides: 4. The CDR3 has 14 amino acids. CDR1 is MDHEN, CDR2 SYDVKM, per germline. DNA for the CDR3: TGTGCCAGCAGTATCGGGACAGGATACAATGAGCAGTTCTTC. It yields the protein CASSIGTGYNEQFF.

This chain uses TRBV27 with TRBJ2-7, with unresolved D. The CDR3 has 16 residues. Per the germline V gene, CDR1 is MNHEY and CDR2 is SMNVEV (reference sequence). V lost 2 bases and J 2 bases, leaving 16 bases between the germline ends. CDR3 amino acids: CASSLVASDPTYEQYF. The CDR3 DNA sequence: TGTGCCAGCAGTTTAGTTGCCTCGGACCCTACCTACGAGCAGTACTTC.

The chain couples TRBV27 to TRBJ2-7; 8 bases are shared with TRBD1. The V segment lost 6 bases and the J segment 3 bases; nucleotides outside the gene matches: 7. The CDR3 sequence is 14 residues long. The germline V gene encodes CDR1 MNHEY and CDR2 SMNVEV (reference sequence). CDR3 nucleotides: TGTGCCAGCAGCCGACAGGGGCCCTTCTACGAGCAGTACTTC. The encoded protein is CASSRQGPFYEQYF.

J is TRBJ2-7 and V is TRBV4-1, with D possibly being TRBD2 (5 bases). Germline V gene data show CDR1 as MGHRA and CDR2 as YSYEKL. CDR3 length: 17 amino acids. V was trimmed by 1 base and J by 0 bases, leaving 16 bases between them. The CDR3, as DNA: TGCGCCAGCAGCCAAGGAGTAAGCGGTTTGCTCTCCTACGAGCAGTACTTC. As protein: CASSQGVSGLLSYEQYF.

The chain recombines TRBV28 with TRBJ2-3; 8 nucleotides agree with TRBD2. The CDR3 covers 14 residues. J lost 5 bases, V lost 6 bases, and 7 bases had no gene match. CDR1 and CDR2 (germline): MDHEN, SYDVKM. This CDR3 reads CASSTRGGLDTQYF. The CDR3 DNA reads TGTGCCAGCAGCACACGGGGGGGTCTAGATACGCAGTATTTT.

The chain carries TRBV30 and TRBJ2-3, with TRBD2 matching 9 bases. The J segment lost 8 bases and the V segment lost 7 bases, leaving 19 bases of the junction unmatched. The CDR3 extends over 16 amino acids. From germline, CDR1 is GTSNPN and CDR2 SVGIG (reference sequence). The CDR3 loop reads CASTISSGGVEGTQYF. The CDR3 DNA follows: TGTGCCTCTACAATTAGTAGCGGGGGTGTAGAAGGTACGCAGTATTTT. The whole variable domain, remainder taken from reference TRBV30 and TRBJ2-3, is SQTIHQWPATLVQPVGSPLSLECTVEGTSNPNLYWYRQAAGRGLQLLFYSVGIGQISSEVPQNLSASRPQDRQFILSSKKLLLSDSGFYLCASTISSGGVEGTQYFGPGTRLTVL.

The gene calls are TRBV25-1 and TRBJ1-4; no definite D call. V dropped 3 bases and J dropped 1 base, with 6 bases sitting between them. Germline V gene sequence: CDR1 MGHDK, CDR2 SYGVNS. There are 14 residues in the CDR3. The CDR3 DNA reads as TGTGCCAGCAGTGACCCCCGAACTAATGAAAAACTGTTTTTT. Translating it yields CASSDPRTNEKLFF.

V usage is TRBV6-5 and J usage is TRBJ2-7; unclear D gene. Trimming removed 4 bases from V and 4 bases from J, with 8 bases in between. This CDR3 is 12 amino acids long. Germline V lookup: CDR1 MNHEY, CDR2 SVGAGI. The CDR3 DNA reads TGTGCCAGCAGTTCATCTCCATACGAGCAGTACTTC. This codes for CASSSSPYEQYF.

The genes are TRBV5-4 and TRBJ2-3; 8 bases are shared with TRBD2. The V gene's germline CDR1 is SGHNT and CDR2 YYREEE (reference sequence). The CDR3 has 15 residues. V lost 0 bases and J lost 3; bases outside the gene matches: 3. As DNA, the CDR3 is TGTGCCAGCAGCTTGGTAGCGGGGAGTACAGATACGCAGTATTTT. As protein: CASSLVAGSTDTQYF.